These 13 T cell receptor beta chains came from one sample sequenced in a study of blood T cell repertoires in COVID-19. Some clones are missing from TCRdb's copy, which holds only in-frame ones; the method was immunoSEQ multiplex PCR. The sample carries some 250,000 clones, more than 65% recorded once. Sequenced material: peripheral blood. The receptors were sampled from a woman aged 18 to 35 with acute or convalescent COVID-19.

The chain is built from TRBV29-1 and TRBJ2-3, with TRBD2 matching 7 bases. With V trimmed by 8 bases and J by 0 bases, 14 bases remained unmatched. CDR1 is SQVTM, CDR2 ANQGSEA, per germline. CDR3 length: 16 amino acids. CDR3 bases: TGCAGCTCTAAAACACGACTAGCAGCTAGCACAGATACGCAGTATTTT. Translated: CSSKTRLAASTDTQYF.

The gene calls are TRBV5-6 and TRBJ2-5, with D perhaps matching TRBD1 (6 bases). Trimming shortened V by 0 bases and J by 2 bases, and 14 bases separated the two germline ends. This CDR3 contains 16 residues. CDR1 is SGHDT, CDR2 YYEEEE, per germline. The chain's CDR3 is CASSLAGAGTQETQYF. The CDR3 bases are TGTGCCAGCAGCTTGGCAGGGGCAGGGACACAAGAGACCCAGTACTTC.

The chain employs TRBV12-5 and TRBJ2-2; TRBD1 aligns across 9 bases. V lost 4 bases, J lost 1 base, and 10 bases stayed unmatched. The germline gives CDR1 LGHNT, CDR2 FRNRAP. CDR3 size: 18 residues. The CDR3 DNA follows: TGTGCTAGTGGTTACTCCGGGACAGGGACCCTGAACACCGGGGAGCTGTTTTTT. Residues: CASGYSGTGTLNTGELFF.

The V call is TRBV6-2 or TRBV6-3, the J call TRBJ1-5, with a possible D match to TRBD1 (6 bases). The germline CDR1 and CDR2 sequences are MNHEY and SVGEGT. This CDR3 has 14 residues. V was clipped by 6 bases and J by 2 bases, with 11 bases between them. The CDR3 reads CASRPNRGNQPQHF. CDR3 DNA: TGTGCCAGCAGGCCTAACAGGGGCAATCAGCCCCAGCATTTT.

The chain uses TRBV5-6 and TRBJ2-5; D not certain. The CDR3 runs to 11 residues. The V end lost 3 bases, the J end lost 5 bases, and 5 bases lay between the germline ends. The V gene's germline CDR1 is SGHDT and CDR2 YYEEEE. The DNA of the CDR3 is TGTGCCAGCAGCTCCGGGGAGACCCAGTACTTC. The encoded protein is CASSSGETQYF.

The table lists this clone with a few counts. The rearrangement links TRBV19 to TRBJ1-3; 8 bases map to TRBD1. The CDR3 length is 14 residues. Germline V CDR1 and CDR2: LNHDA, SQIVND (reference sequence). The junction had 6 bases not matched to a gene; V was cut back by 9 bases and J by 2 bases. This chain's CDR3 is CASAVTGAGNTIYF. The CDR3 bases are TGTGCCAGCGCCGTGACAGGGGCTGGAAACACCATATATTTT.

This chain connects TRBV16 to TRBJ2-1; 8 positions match TRBD1. The CDR3 covers 12 residues. Losses at the gene ends were 4 bases for V and 12 bases for J; bases not matched to a gene: 5. Germline-derived CDR1 and CDR2 are KGHSY and FQNENV. In DNA, the CDR3 is TGTGCCAGCAGCCGGGGGACAGGCCGGCAGTTCTTC. Protein: CASSRGTGRQFF. Full variable domain (missing parts from reference TRBV16 and TRBJ2-1): GEEVAQTPKHLVRGEGQKAKLYCAPIKGHSYVFWYQQVLKNEFKFLISFQNENVFDETGMPKERFSAKCLPNSPCSLEIQATKLEDSAVYFCASSRGTGRQFFGPGTRLTVL.

The CDR3 sequence: CASSSLPAGPLGPTDTQYF. DNA of the CDR3: TGTGCCAGCAGCTCTCTCCCGGCGGGTCCCCTAGGGCCCACAGATACGCAGTATTTT. V usage is TRBV7-2 and J usage is TRBJ2-3; D is possibly TRBD2 (5 bases). The CDR3 length is 19 residues. V lost 4 bases to trimming and J lost 2 bases, with 25 bases between them. Germline-derived CDR1 and CDR2 are SGHTA and FQGNSA.

The V call is TRBV27, the J call TRBJ1-1; a weak D match, TRBD1 (5 bases). Deletions cut 3 bases from V and 6 bases from J, with 14 bases between. This CDR3 spans 14 amino acids. Germline loops: CDR1 MNHEY, CDR2 SMNVEV (reference sequence). The chain's CDR3 is CASSFGGSYPEAFF. The CDR3 DNA reads TGTGCCAGCAGTTTTGGGGGGTCCTACCCTGAAGCTTTCTTT.

The V gene is TRBV7-3, the J gene TRBJ2-3; the match to TRBD2 covers 8 bases. J was trimmed by 9 bases and V by 5 bases; bases with no gene match: 7. This CDR3 spans 13 amino acids. Germline V lookup: CDR1 SGHTA, CDR2 FQGTGA. In DNA form, the CDR3 reads TGTGCCAGCAGCGTAGGAGCGGGAGAAACGCAGTATTTT. Translating it yields CASSVGAGETQYF.

CDR3 amino acids: CASSSTVQETQYF. The CDR3 nucleotides are TGTGCCAGCAGCTCGACAGTTCAAGAGACCCAGTACTTC. This chain uses TRBV7-9 with TRBJ2-5; tentative D call: TRBD1 (5 bases). V lost 4 bases and J 2 bases, leaving 8 bases between the germline ends. This CDR3 contains 13 residues. The germline CDR1 and CDR2 sequences are SEHNR and FQNEAQ (reference sequence).

As concerns this clone: The junction differs from germline at one of its ends, possibly a read error. The chain combines TRBV5-7 with TRBJ2-5; D may be TRBD2 (5 bases). TRBV5-7 qualifies as an ORF whose function is uncertain. This CDR3 has 11 amino acids. Written as DNA, the CDR3 is TGTGCCAGCAGCGGCTCGGTGGAGGAGAACTTC. Translation: CASSGSVEENF.

The rearrangement uses TRBV29-1 and TRBJ1-4; 9 bases are a match to TRBD1. Germline CDR1 and CDR2: SQVTM and ANQGSEA. The CDR3 sequence is 13 residues long. With 4 bases clipped from V and 8 bases from J, the junction kept 5 bases outside the gene matches. DNA of the CDR3: TGCAGCGTTGGGACAGGGGTAGAGGAAAAACTGTTTTTT. This gives the protein CSVGTGVEEKLFF.